This T cell receptor beta chain was recorded in a study of cytomegalovirus exposure and HLA in healthy donors. PCR was performed using 60 Vbeta and 13 Jbeta primers. Measured with immunoSEQ multiplex PCR; TCRdb has only the in-frame clones, and not every one. The table records roughly 170,000 clones, around four fifths of them present only once. The sample holds a few counts of this clone. The TCR sequence derives from a man aged 30 to 45 in good health and CMV-seronegative. The sample consisted of PBMCs.

The CDR3 DNA reads as TGTGCCAGCTGGAAGGAGGTCCCCGTCAGGACTGAAGCTTTCTTT. It translates to CASWKEVPVRTEAFF. The J gene is TRBJ1-1, the V gene TRBV28; D remains ambiguous. The CDR3 is 15 amino acids. Germline CDR1 is MDHEN and CDR2 is SYDVKM. The V end was cut by 8 bases, the J end by 5 bases, with 21 bases between.